What follows are 5 T cell receptor beta chains derived from one specimen sequenced in a study of T cells in Graves' hyperthyroidism and ophthalmopathy. RNA transcripts yielded amplified TCR beta CDR3 regions. The primer set for the first-round RT-PCR of the TCR CDR3 was HTBI. Each CDR3 protein is one row after TCRdb ran MiXCR on the multiplex PCR reads. Seen here are approximately 300,000 distinct CDR3 sequences, around a fifth observed once, and the top ten hold less than 45%. The sequencing input was blood. The receptors derive from a man in his fifties or sixties with Graves' ophthalmopathy.

This clonotype was found many times. The chain joins TRBV12-3 or TRBV12-4 to TRBJ2-7; the match to TRBD2 covers 15 bases. V lost 2 bases to trimming and J lost 6 bases; unmatched junction nucleotides: 5. This CDR3 has 16 residues. The CDR3 DNA reads TGTGCCAGCAGTTTATTCGGACTAGCGGGAGGGCGCGAGCAGTACTTC. Translation gives CASSLFGLAGGREQYF.

Of note for this clonotype: A clone one base away is much larger, so this may be a read error. This chain joins TRBV2 and TRBJ1-2, with TRBD1 matching over 10 bases. CDR3 size: 13 residues. Trimming took 8 bases from V and 6 from J; bases not matched to a gene: 6. From germline, CDR1 is SNHLY and CDR2 FYNNEI. As DNA, the CDR3 is TGTGCCAGCCTGGGGGGACAGGGGAATGGCTACACCTTC. Its protein product is CASLGGQGNGYTF.

Ten or more counts support this clonotype. J is TRBJ2-7 and V is TRBV30; the D is unclear. Germline CDR1 GTSNPN, CDR2 SVGIG (reference sequence). The CDR3 runs 13 residues. The germline V and J ends were trimmed by 1 base and 4 bases, with 11 bases remaining between them. In nucleotides, the CDR3 is TGTGCCTGGAGTGAGTCCAGGAAGTACGAGCAGTACTTC. It codes for CAWSESRKYEQYF.

The table lists this clonotype with many counts. The rearrangement joins TRBV5-5 to TRBJ1-5, with D possibly being TRBD1 (5 bases). This CDR3 is built from 12 residues. Trimming took 7 bases from V and 11 from J, leaving 16 bases between them. Germline values: CDR1 SGHKS, CDR2 YYEKEE (reference sequence). The CDR3 nucleotides read TGTGCCAGCGGACGGGACCTCTGGGCCCAGCATTTT. This encodes CASGRDLWAQHF.

Of note for this clonotype: The final CDR3 position lacks the conserved phenylalanine or tryptophan, pointing to a likely read error. This sequence joins TRBV4-1 and TRBJ1-5, with D possibly TRBD1 on 6 matching bases. The ends were cut back, 4 bases at V and 5 bases at J, with 15 bases in the middle. The CDR3 has 15 amino acids. Germline V lookup: CDR1 MGHRA, CDR2 YSYEKL. CDR3 amino acids: CASSRTGMRDQPQHL. CDR3 DNA: TGCGCCAGCAGCCGAACAGGGATGCGGGATCAGCCCCAGCATCTT.